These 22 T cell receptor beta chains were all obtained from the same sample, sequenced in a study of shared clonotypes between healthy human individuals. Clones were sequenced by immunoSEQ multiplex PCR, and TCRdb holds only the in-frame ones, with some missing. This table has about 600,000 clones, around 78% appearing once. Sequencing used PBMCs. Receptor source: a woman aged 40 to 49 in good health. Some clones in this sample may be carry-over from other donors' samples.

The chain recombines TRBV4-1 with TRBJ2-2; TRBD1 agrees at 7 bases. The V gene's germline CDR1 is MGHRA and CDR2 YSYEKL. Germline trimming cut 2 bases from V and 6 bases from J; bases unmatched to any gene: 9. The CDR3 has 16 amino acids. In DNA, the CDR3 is TGCGCCAGCAGCCAATTTTACCCACAGGGGTCCGGGGAGCTGTTTTTT. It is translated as CASSQFYPQGSGELFF.

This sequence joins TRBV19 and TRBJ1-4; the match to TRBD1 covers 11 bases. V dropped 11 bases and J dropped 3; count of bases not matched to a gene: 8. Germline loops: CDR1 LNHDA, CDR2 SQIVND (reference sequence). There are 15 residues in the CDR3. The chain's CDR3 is CASGDRGTANEKLFF. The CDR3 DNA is TGTGCCTCAGGGGACAGGGGGACAGCTAATGAAAAACTGTTTTTT. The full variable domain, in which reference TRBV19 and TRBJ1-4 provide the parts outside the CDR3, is DGGITQSPKYLFRKEGQNVTLSCEQNLNHDAMYWYRQDPGQGLRLIYYSQIVNDFQKGDIAEGYSVSREKKESFPLTVTSAQKNPTAFYLCASGDRGTANEKLFFGSGTQLSVL.

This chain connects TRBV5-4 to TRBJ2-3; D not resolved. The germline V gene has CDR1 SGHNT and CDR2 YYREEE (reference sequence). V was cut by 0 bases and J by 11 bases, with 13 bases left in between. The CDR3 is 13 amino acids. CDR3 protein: CASSLASRSGQYF. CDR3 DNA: TGTGCCAGCAGCTTGGCGAGCAGGAGTGGGCAGTATTTT.

The CDR3 DNA follows: TGCGCCAGCAGCTACAGGAACGAGCAGTACTTC. Translation gives CASSYRNEQYF. This chain joins TRBV5-1 and TRBJ2-7; possibly TRBD1 for D (5 bases). Germline-derived CDR1 and CDR2 are SGHRS and YFSETQ. Trimming removed 3 bases from V and 5 bases from J, with 6 bases in between. CDR3 length: 11 residues.

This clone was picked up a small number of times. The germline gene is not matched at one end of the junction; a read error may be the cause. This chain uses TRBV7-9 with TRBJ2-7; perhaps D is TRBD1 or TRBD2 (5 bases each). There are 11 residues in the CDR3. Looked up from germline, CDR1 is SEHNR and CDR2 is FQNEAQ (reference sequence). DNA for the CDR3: TGTGCCAGCAGCTTGGCCGGGACCCACCACTTC. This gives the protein CASSLAGTHHF. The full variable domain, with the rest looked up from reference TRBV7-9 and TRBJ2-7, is DTGVSQNPRHKITKRGQNVTFRCDPISEHNRLYWYRQTLGQGPEFLTYFQNEAQLEKSRLLSDRFSAERPKGSFSTLEIQRTEQGDSAMYLCASSLAGTHHFGPGTRLTVT.

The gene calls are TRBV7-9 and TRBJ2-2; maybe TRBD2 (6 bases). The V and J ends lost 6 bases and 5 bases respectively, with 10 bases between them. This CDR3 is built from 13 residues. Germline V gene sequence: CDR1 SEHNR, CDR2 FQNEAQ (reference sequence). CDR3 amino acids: CASSLAWTGELFF. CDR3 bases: TGTGCCAGCAGTCTAGCGTGGACCGGGGAGCTGTTTTTT. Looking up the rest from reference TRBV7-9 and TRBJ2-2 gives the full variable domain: DTGVSQNPRHKITKRGQNVTFRCDPISEHNRLYWYRQTLGQGPEFLTYFQNEAQLEKSRLLSDRFSAERPKGSFSTLEIQRTEQGDSAMYLCASSLAWTGELFFGEGSRLTVL.

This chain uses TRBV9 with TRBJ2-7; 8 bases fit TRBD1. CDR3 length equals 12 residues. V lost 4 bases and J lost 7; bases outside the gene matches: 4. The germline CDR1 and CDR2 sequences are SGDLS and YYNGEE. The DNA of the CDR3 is TGTGCCAGCAGCCTAGACAGGGGTGAGCAGTACTTC. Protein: CASSLDRGEQYF. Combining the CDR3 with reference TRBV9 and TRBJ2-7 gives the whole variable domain DSGVTQTPKHLITATGQRVTLRCSPRSGDLSVYWYQQSLDQGLQFLIQYYNGEERAKGNILERFSAQQFPDLHSELNLSSLELGDSALYFCASSLDRGEQYFGPGTRLTVT.

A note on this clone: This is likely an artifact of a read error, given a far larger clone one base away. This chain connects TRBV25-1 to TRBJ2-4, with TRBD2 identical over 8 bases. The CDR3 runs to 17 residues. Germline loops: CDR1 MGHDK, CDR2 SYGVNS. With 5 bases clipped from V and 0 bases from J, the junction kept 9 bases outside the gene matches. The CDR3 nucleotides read TGTGCCAGCAGTAGACGGGTAGCGGGATCAGCCAAAAACATTCAGTACTTC. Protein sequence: CASSRRVAGSAKNIQYF.

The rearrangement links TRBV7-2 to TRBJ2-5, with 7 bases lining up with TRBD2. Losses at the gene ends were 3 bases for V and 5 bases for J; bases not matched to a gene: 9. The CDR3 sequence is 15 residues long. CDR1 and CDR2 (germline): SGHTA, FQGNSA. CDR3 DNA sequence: TGTGCCAGCAGCTTCCGCGGGAGTAGGGCGGAGACCCAGTACTTC. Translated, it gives CASSFRGSRAETQYF.

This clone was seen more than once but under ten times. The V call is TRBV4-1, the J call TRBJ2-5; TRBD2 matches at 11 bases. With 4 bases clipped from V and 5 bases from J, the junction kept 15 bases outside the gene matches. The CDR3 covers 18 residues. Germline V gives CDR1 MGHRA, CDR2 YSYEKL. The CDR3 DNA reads TGCGCCAGCAGCCCAGAGGGCCCCACTAGCGGGAGTGGGGAGACCCAGTACTTC. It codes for CASSPEGPTSGSGETQYF.

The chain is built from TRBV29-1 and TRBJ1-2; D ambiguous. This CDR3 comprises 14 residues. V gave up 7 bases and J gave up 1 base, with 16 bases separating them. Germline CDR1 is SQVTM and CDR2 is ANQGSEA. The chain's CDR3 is CSAEVRQLNYGYTF. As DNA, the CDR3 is TGCAGCGCTGAGGTTCGTCAGCTTAACTATGGCTACACCTTC.

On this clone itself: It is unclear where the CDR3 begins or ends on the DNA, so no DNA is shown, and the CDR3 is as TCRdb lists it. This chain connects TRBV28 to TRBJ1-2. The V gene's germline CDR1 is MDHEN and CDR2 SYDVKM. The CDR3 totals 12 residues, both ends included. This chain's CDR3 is CVSGTAYYCYTF.

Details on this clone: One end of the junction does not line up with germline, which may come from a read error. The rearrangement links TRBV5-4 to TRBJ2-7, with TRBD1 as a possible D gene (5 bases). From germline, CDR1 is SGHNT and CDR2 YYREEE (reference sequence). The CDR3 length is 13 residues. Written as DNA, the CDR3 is TGTGCCAGCAAATTCAACGGACCCTCTAGGGGTGTCTTC. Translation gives CASKFNGPSRGVF.

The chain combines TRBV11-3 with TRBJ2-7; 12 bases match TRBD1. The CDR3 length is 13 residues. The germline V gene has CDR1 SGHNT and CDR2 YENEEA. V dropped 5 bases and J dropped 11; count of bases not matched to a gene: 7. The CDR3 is CASSPGTGGGEYF. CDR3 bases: TGTGCCAGCAGCCCGGGGACAGGGGGCGGGGAGTACTTC.

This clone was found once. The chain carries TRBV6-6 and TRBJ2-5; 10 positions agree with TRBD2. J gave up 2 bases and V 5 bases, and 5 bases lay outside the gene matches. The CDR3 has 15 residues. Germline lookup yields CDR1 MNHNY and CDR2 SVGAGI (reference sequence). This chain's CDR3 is CASSQGLAVQETQYF. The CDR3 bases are TGTGCCAGCAGTCAAGGACTAGCGGTACAAGAGACCCAGTACTTC.

The CDR3 nucleotides are TGTGCCTGGAGACGAGATACGCAGTATTTT. Protein product: CAWRRDTQYF. V and J are TRBV30 and TRBJ2-3, with D uncertain. Between the trimmed V and J ends, which lost 3 bases and 5 bases, there was a span of 3 bases. The length of the CDR3 is 10 residues. The germline V gene encodes CDR1 GTSNPN and CDR2 SVGIG (reference sequence). Looking up the rest from reference TRBV30 and TRBJ2-3 gives the full variable domain: SQTIHQWPATLVQPVGSPLSLECTVEGTSNPNLYWYRQAAGRGLQLLFYSVGIGQISSEVPQNLSASRPQDRQFILSSKKLLLSDSGFYLCAWRRDTQYFGPGTRLTVL.

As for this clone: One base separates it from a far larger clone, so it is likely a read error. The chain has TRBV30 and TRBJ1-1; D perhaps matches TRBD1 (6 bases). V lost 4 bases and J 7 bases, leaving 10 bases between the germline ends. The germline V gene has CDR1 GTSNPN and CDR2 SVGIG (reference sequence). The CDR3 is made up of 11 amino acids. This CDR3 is CAWMSGHEAFF. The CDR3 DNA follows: TGTGCCTGGATGTCGGGACATGAAGCTTTCTTT. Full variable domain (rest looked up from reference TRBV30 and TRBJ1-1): SQTIHQWPATLVQPVGSPLSLECTVEGTSNPNLYWYRQAAGRGLQLLFYSVGIGQISSEVPQNLSASRPQDRQFILSSKKLLLSDSGFYLCAWMSGHEAFFGQGTRLTVV.

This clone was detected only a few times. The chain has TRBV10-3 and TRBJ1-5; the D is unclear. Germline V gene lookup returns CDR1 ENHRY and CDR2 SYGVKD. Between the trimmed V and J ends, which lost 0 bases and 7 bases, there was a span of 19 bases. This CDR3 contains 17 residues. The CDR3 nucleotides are TGTGCCATCAGTGAGTCTGTAGGCAAAGGAGGGTTACAGCCCCAGCATTTT. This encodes CAISESVGKGGLQPQHF.

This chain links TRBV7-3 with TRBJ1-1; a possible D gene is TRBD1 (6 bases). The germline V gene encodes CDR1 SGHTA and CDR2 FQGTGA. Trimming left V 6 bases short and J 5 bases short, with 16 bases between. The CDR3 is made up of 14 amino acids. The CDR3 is CASSPRGSGTEAFF. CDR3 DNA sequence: TGTGCCAGCAGTCCCAGGGGATCCGGGACTGAAGCTTTCTTT.

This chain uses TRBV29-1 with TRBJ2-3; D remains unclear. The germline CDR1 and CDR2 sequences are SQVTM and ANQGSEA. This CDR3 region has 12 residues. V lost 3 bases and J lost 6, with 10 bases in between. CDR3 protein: CSVDQLRDTQYF. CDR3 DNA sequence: TGCAGCGTTGACCAGCTTCGGGATACGCAGTATTTT.

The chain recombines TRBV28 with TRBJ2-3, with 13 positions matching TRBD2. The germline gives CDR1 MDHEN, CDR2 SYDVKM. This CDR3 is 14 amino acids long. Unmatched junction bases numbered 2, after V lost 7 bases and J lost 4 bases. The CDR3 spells CASTGLAGADTQYF. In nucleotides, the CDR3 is TGTGCCAGCACCGGACTAGCGGGAGCAGATACGCAGTATTTT.

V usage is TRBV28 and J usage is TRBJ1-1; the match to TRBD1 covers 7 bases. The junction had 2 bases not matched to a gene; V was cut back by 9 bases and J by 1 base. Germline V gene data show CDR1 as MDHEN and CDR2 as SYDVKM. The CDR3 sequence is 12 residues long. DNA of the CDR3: TGTGCCAGTCAGGGGGGGAACACTGAAGCTTTCTTT. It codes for CASQGGNTEAFF.